Described below is a single T cell receptor beta chain sequence and its context. At one boundary the junction diverges from the germline segment, which might be a read error. This entry is derived from a study of T cell responses to AZD1222 COVID-19 vaccine. Some clones are missing from TCRdb's copy, which holds only in-frame ones; the method was immunoSEQ multiplex PCR. The table includes about 77,000 clones, roughly 90% detected once. The germline V gene encodes CDR1 MNHEY and CDR2 SVGEGT. The CDR3 runs 19 residues. This TCR was sampled from an adult who received the AZD1222 COVID-19 vaccine. Sequencing was performed on peripheral blood, taken 28 days after the second AZD1222 dose. The chain couples TRBV6-2 or TRBV6-3 to TRBJ1-5, with 9 bases fitting TRBD1. The CDR3 is CASSYSSGTGLFSHQAQHF. The CDR3 nucleotides read TGTGCCAGCAGTTACTCCTCCGGGACAGGGCTTTTTTCCCATCAGGCCCAGCATTTT.